This T cell receptor beta chain was retrieved from a study of blood T cell repertoires in COVID-19. Study in general: Samples representing acute and convalescent COVID-19 were sourced from the United States, Italy and Spain.

The CDR3 spans 17 residues. The J segment lost 1 base and the V segment lost 5 bases, leaving 7 bases of the junction unmatched. Germline V gene lookup returns CDR1 LNHDA and CDR2 SQIVND (reference sequence). This table comes from immunoSEQ multiplex PCR, and its TCRdb copy is limited to in-frame clones, with some not included. The data show around 100,000 clones, roughly 88% seen once. This clonotype was sampled from a human donor in a cohort sampled during active COVID-19. The sequenced material came from peripheral blood. The gene calls are TRBV19 and TRBJ2-5; the match to TRBD2 covers 13 bases. The DNA of the CDR3 is TGTGCCAGTAGTCTTTCCGGGACTAGCGGGACCCAAGAGACCCAGTACTTC. This gives the protein CASSLSGTSGTQETQYF.